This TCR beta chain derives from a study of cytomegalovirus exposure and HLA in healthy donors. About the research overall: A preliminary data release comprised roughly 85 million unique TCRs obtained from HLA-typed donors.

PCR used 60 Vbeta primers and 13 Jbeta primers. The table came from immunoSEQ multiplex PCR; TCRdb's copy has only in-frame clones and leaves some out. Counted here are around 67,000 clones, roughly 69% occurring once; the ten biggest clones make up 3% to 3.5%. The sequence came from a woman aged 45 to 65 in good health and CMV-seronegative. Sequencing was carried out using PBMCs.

CDR3 in DNA: TGTGCCAGCAGCTGGGGGACTAGCGGGAGGGACTCCTACAATGAGCAGTTCTTC. This encodes CASSWGTSGRDSYNEQFF. The chain recombines TRBV5-8 with TRBJ2-1, with 16 bases lining up with TRBD2. This CDR3 is built from 18 residues. Unmatched junction bases numbered 3, after V lost 3 bases and J lost 0 bases. Germline V gives CDR1 SGHTS, CDR2 YDEGEE.